The 20 T cell receptor beta chains listed next were all sequenced from one sample in a study of T cells in Graves' hyperthyroidism and ophthalmopathy. There were TCR beta CDR3 regions amplified from RNA transcripts. RT-PCR in the first round (using the HTBI primer set) targeted the TCR CDR3. MiXCR, applied by TCRdb to the multiplex PCR reads, yields one record per CDR3 protein. The profile shows 690,000 or so distinct CDR3 sequences, approximately 18% of them singletons. Input material: blood. These receptors all stem from a woman aged 45-65 years with Graves' hyperthyroidism that later progressed to Graves' ophthalmopathy.

This clonotype was seen at least ten times. V usage is TRBV11-3 and J usage is TRBJ1-1; 8 positions match TRBD1. Germline CDR1 reads SGHNT; CDR2 reads YENEEA. This CDR3 comprises 12 residues. The junction had 4 bases not matched to a gene; V was cut back by 5 bases and J by 8 bases. The DNA of the CDR3 is TGTGCCAGCAGCCAAGGGACAGGAGAAGCTTTCTTT. Its protein product is CASSQGTGEAFF.

The chain links TRBV10-3 to TRBJ2-2, with 8 bases lining up with TRBD2. Looked up from germline, CDR1 is ENHRY and CDR2 is SYGVKD. The CDR3 has 17 amino acids. Trimming at V came to 5 bases and at J to 0 bases, leaving 8 bases not matched to a gene. The CDR3, as DNA: TGTGCCATCAGTTTGGCGGGGGGCCGTTCGAACACCGGGGAGCTGTTTTTT. This gives the protein CAISLAGGRSNTGELFF.

This clonotype turned up a few times. The genes are TRBV20-1 and TRBJ2-3, with D maybe TRBD2 (6 bases). The CDR3 is 16 amino acids. Deletions cut 3 bases from V and 2 bases from J, with 18 bases between. Germline V gives CDR1 DFQATT, CDR2 SNEGSKA (reference sequence). CDR3 nucleotide sequence: TGCAGTGCTAGTTCCCCCAATGGCGGGGTCACAGATACGCAGTATTTT. The encoded protein is CSASSPNGGVTDTQYF.

This clonotype was detected only a few times. The chain joins TRBV20-1 to TRBJ2-7; TRBD2 matches at 8 bases. The CDR3 extends over 13 amino acids. Germline CDR1 and CDR2: DFQATT and SNEGSKA (reference sequence). The trim removed 0 bases at V and 5 bases at J, leaving 3 bases unmatched. CDR3 sequence reads: CSARDSRGDEQYF. The DNA for the CDR3 is TGCAGTGCTAGAGATTCGCGGGGGGACGAGCAGTACTTC.

The CDR3 DNA reads TGTGCCAGCAGCTCGGGCCGGGGTACCGGCGGGACCGGGGAGCTGTTTTTT. Amino acids: CASSSGRGTGGTGELFF. This chain connects TRBV13 to TRBJ2-2; perhaps TRBD2 as D (5 bases). Germline lookup yields CDR1 PRHDT and CDR2 FYEKMQ (reference sequence). The CDR3 sequence is 17 residues long. The germline V and J ends were trimmed by 4 bases and 5 bases, with 20 bases remaining between them. The full variable domain, its missing parts supplied by reference TRBV13 and TRBJ2-2, is AAGVIQSPRHLIKEKRETATLKCYPIPRHDTVYWYQQGPGQDPQFLISFYEKMQSDKGSIPDRFSAQQFSDYHSELNMSSLELGDSALYFCASSSGRGTGGTGELFFGEGSRLTVL.

This clonotype was seen many times. The chain joins TRBV6-1 to TRBJ1-2; 8 nucleotides align to TRBD1. Trimming at V came to 6 bases and at J to 13 bases, leaving 19 bases not matched to a gene. Germline V gives CDR1 MNHNS, CDR2 SASEGT. This CDR3 region has 15 residues. The CDR3 DNA sequence: TGTGCCAGCAGCAGGGACGGGACAGGAGGGATTGGCCCCACCTTC. Amino acids: CASSRDGTGGIGPTF.

To note about this clonotype: The junction differs from germline at one of its ends, possibly a read error. The rearrangement joins TRBV6-9 to TRBJ2-1, with 8 bases identical to TRBD1. The CDR3 totals 15 residues. CDR1 and CDR2 (germline): MNHGY, SVAAGI. The CDR3 reads CASSPGQAPYNEQFF. In DNA form, the CDR3 reads TGCGCCAGCAGCCCGGGACAGGCTCCCTACAATGAGCAGTTCTTC.

In its sample, this clonotype was seen many times. This rearrangement joins TRBV19 to TRBJ1-5; perhaps TRBD1 as D (6 bases). Per germline, CDR1 LNHDA and CDR2 SQIVND (reference sequence). CDR3 length equals 14 residues. V lost 4 bases to trimming and J lost 2 bases, with 9 bases between them. The CDR3 nucleotides are TGTGCCAGTAGTAATCCAGGGGGCAATCAGCCCCAGCATTTT. Translation: CASSNPGGNQPQHF.

At least ten counts were recorded for this clonotype. CDR3 sequence reads: CASSDNRGSNTEAFF. DNA of the CDR3: TGTGCCAGCAGCGATAACAGGGGCTCGAACACTGAAGCTTTCTTT. This chain links TRBV9 with TRBJ1-1, with 7 bases aligning to TRBD1. Germline CDR1 and CDR2: SGDLS and YYNGEE. Trimming took 3 bases from V and 1 from J; bases not matched to a gene: 6. This CDR3 is 15 amino acids long.

The chain recombines TRBV27 with TRBJ2-1; the match to TRBD2 covers 11 bases. Germline lookup yields CDR1 MNHEY and CDR2 SMNVEV (reference sequence). This CDR3 is built from 17 residues. The V and J ends lost 3 bases and 4 bases, in that order; junction bases with no gene match: 8. The CDR3 DNA follows: TGTGCCAGCAGTTTGATGGGAGGGACTAGCGGTTACAATGAGCAGTTCTTC. Its translation: CASSLMGGTSGYNEQFF.

The chain is built from TRBV12-3 or TRBV12-4 and TRBJ2-5, with D perhaps matching TRBD1 or TRBD2 (6 bases each). Trimming pared 1 base from V and 4 bases from J, leaving 13 bases between. The CDR3 covers 15 residues. This CDR3 reads CASSLGWGAGETQYF. The CDR3 DNA reads as TGTGCCAGCAGTTTAGGGTGGGGGGCAGGAGAGACCCAGTACTTC.

As concerns this clonotype: A much bigger clone sits one base away, suggesting this may be a read error. This chain links TRBV11-2 with TRBJ2-6; D may be TRBD2 (5 bases). Germline V gene sequence: CDR1 SGHAT, CDR2 FQNNGV. The CDR3 has 16 amino acids. For the CDR3, the DNA is TGTGCCAGCAGCCGCCGTGGAGGCTCTGAGGCCAACGTCCTGACTTTC. Residues: CASSRRGGSEANVLTF. Drawing the rest from reference TRBV11-2 and TRBJ2-6, the complete variable domain is EAGVAQSPRYKIIEKRQSVAFWCNPISGHATLYWYQQILGQGPKLLIQFQNNGVVDDSQLPKDRFSAERLKGVDSTLKIQPAKLEDSAVYLCASSRRGGSEANVLTFGAGSRLTVL.

There are many counts of this clonotype. The CDR3 region is CASSDPTGYTEAFF. The CDR3 DNA follows: TGTGCCAGCAGCGACCCTACAGGATACACTGAAGCTTTCTTT. J is TRBJ1-1 and V is TRBV7-8; a weak D match, TRBD1 (5 bases). V lost 5 bases, J lost 3 bases, and 13 bases lay in between. The CDR3 runs 14 residues. CDR1 is SGHVS, CDR2 FQNEAQ, per germline.

The V and J genes are TRBV7-9 and TRBJ1-4, with D unresolved. V dropped 2 bases and J dropped 7 bases, with 11 bases sitting between them. Germline CDR1 and CDR2: SEHNR and FQNEAQ (reference sequence). This CDR3 has 14 amino acids. CDR3 residues: CASSLQDPIEKLFF. CDR3 DNA: TGTGCCAGCAGCTTACAGGATCCGATTGAAAAACTGTTTTTT.

A note on this clonotype: This may stem from a read error, because a much larger clone lies one nucleotide away. The rearrangement uses TRBV29-1 and TRBJ2-2; TRBD1 matches 10 bases. The CDR3 has 16 residues. Germline CDR1 is SQVTM and CDR2 is ANQGSEA. Germline trimming cut 8 bases from V and 4 bases from J; bases unmatched to any gene: 13. The CDR3 DNA reads TGCAGCATTGGCCGGACAGGGGGAATCGGCACCGGGGAGCTGTTTTTT. This sequence encodes CSIGRTGGIGTGELFF.

This clonotype has at least ten counts. This chain connects TRBV11-3 to TRBJ2-2, with a possible D match to TRBD1 (5 bases). V dropped 5 bases and J dropped 7 bases, with 14 bases sitting between them. The CDR3 runs to 14 residues. Germline V gene sequence: CDR1 SGHNT, CDR2 YENEEA. Written as DNA, the CDR3 is TGTGCCAGCAGCGCGGATCAGGGTATCGGGGAGCTGTTTTTT. It specifies CASSADQGIGELFF. The full variable domain, rest sourced from reference TRBV11-3 and TRBJ2-2, is EAGVVQSPRYKIIEKKQPVAFWCNPISGHNTLYWYLQNLGQGPELLIRYENEEAVDDSQLPKDRFSAERLKGVDSTLKIQPAELGDSAVYLCASSADQGIGELFFGEGSRLTVL.

This clonotype has at least ten counts. V gene TRBV12-3 or TRBV12-4 combines with J gene TRBJ2-2; TRBD1 might be the D (6 bases). There are 16 residues in the CDR3. V gave up 6 bases and J gave up 6 bases, with 20 bases separating them. The CDR3 DNA is TGTGCCAGCAGCTCCTCTAGGGACATGGTGGCCGGGGAGCTGTTTTTT. Its protein is CASSSSRDMVAGELFF.

This chain uses TRBV12-3 or TRBV12-4 with TRBJ2-3; 9 bases are a match to TRBD2. The CDR3 sequence is 17 residues long. With V trimmed by 1 base and J by 2 bases, 7 bases remained unmatched. The CDR3 region is CASSLGLRGGDTDTQYF. DNA for the CDR3: TGTGCCAGCAGTTTAGGTCTGCGGGGGGGGGACACAGATACGCAGTATTTT.

V usage is TRBV19 and J usage is TRBJ2-1, with D unclear. The CDR3 sequence is 14 residues long. The germline V and J ends were trimmed by 3 bases and 3 bases, with 9 bases remaining between them. Germline V gene sequence: CDR1 LNHDA, CDR2 SQIVND (reference sequence). Written as DNA, the CDR3 is TGTGCCAGTAGTATTCCTAATGACTACAATGAGCAGTTCTTC. It encodes CASSIPNDYNEQFF.

V gene TRBV7-9 combines with J gene TRBJ1-4, with 7 nucleotides matching TRBD1. Trimming cost V 1 base and J 4 bases; bases outside gene matches: 0. The CDR3 spans 14 residues. The germline CDR1 and CDR2 sequences are SEHNR and FQNEAQ (reference sequence). CDR3 coding DNA: TGTGCCAGCAGCTTAGGGGACAGTAATGAAAAACTGTTTTTT. Translating it yields CASSLGDSNEKLFF.